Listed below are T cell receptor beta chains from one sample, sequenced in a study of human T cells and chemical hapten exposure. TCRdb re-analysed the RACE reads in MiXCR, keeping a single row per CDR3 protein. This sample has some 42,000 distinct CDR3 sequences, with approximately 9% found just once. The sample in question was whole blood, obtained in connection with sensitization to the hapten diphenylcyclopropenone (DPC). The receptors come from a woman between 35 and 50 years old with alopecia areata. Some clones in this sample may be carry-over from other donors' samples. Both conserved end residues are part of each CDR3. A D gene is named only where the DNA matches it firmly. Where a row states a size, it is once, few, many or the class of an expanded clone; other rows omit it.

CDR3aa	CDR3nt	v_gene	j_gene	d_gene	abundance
CASSQDPLADNEQFF	TGTGCCAGCAGCCAAGACCCCCTAGCGGACAATGAGCAGTTCTTC	TRBV3-1	TRBJ2-1	TRBD2	few
CASSSRLVKNIQYF	TGTGCCAGCAGCTCTCGACTGGTCAAAAACATTCAGTACTTC	TRBV11-2	TRBJ2-4	NA	NA
CASSSGFYNEQFF	TGTGCCAGCAGTAGCGGGTTCTACAATGAGCAGTTCTTC	TRBV2	TRBJ2-1	NA	few
CSALPKISGAQPQHF	TGCAGTGCCCTCCCTAAAATCTCAGGGGCCCAGCCCCAGCATTTT	TRBV20-1	TRBJ1-5	NA	many
CASSLFDTGELFF	TGTGCCAGCAGTTTATTTGACACCGGGGAGCTGTTTTTT	TRBV12-3/TRBV12-4	TRBJ2-2	NA	many
CSVSPPHEQFF	TGCAGCGTGTCCCCCCCCCATGAGCAGTTCTTC	TRBV29-1	TRBJ2-1	NA	many
CASSQESAGGLDTQYF	TGCGCCAGCAGCCAAGAGTCGGCCGGGGGGTTGGATACGCAGTATTTT	TRBV4-1	TRBJ2-3	TRBD2	many
CASSYSGGTNYGYTF	TGTGCCAGCAGTTACTCCGGGGGCACCAACTATGGCTACACCTTC	TRBV6-2/TRBV6-3	TRBJ1-2	NA	NA
CATGTSGSDTQYF	TGTGCCACCGGGACTAGCGGCTCAGATACGCAGTATTTT	TRBV7-2	TRBJ2-3	TRBD2	few
CASSLNRAREKLFF	TGTGCCAGCAGCCTGAACAGGGCCAGGGAAAAACTGTTTTTT	TRBV7-2	TRBJ1-4	NA	NA
CASKSGAGDTQYF	TGTGCCAGCAAGTCCGGGGCGGGAGATACGCAGTATTTT	TRBV12-3/TRBV12-4	TRBJ2-3	NA	NA
CASSPRTGKGEKLFF	TGTGCCAGCTCACCTCGGACAGGGAAAGGAGAAAAACTGTTTTTT	TRBV18	TRBJ1-4	TRBD1	many
CSVEDRLVETQYF	TGCAGCGTTGAAGATCGGCTAGTCGAGACCCAGTACTTC	TRBV29-1	TRBJ2-5	NA	many
CASSPPGESDEQYF	TGTGCCAGCAGCCCGCCTGGAGAGTCGGACGAGCAGTACTTC	TRBV7-9	TRBJ2-7	NA	many
CASSLSPVPTGELFF	TGTGCCAGCAGCTTATCGCCCGTTCCGACCGGGGAGCTGTTTTTT	TRBV7-2	TRBJ2-2	NA	many
CASSGTSGGSDTQYF	TGTGCCAGCAGTGGGACTAGCGGGGGCTCAGATACGCAGTATTTT	TRBV6-1	TRBJ2-3	TRBD2	many
CAWSVRLFSYEQYF	TGTGCCTGGAGTGTACGTCTTTTCTCCTACGAGCAGTACTTC	TRBV30	TRBJ2-7	NA	few
CASRPGLARETQYF	TGTGCCAGCAGGCCGGGACTAGCTAGGGAGACCCAGTACTTC	TRBV5-5	TRBJ2-5	TRBD2	many
CASSQDIGQGAIF	TGCGCCAGCAGCCAAGATATCGGACAGGGGGCGATCTTC	TRBV4-3	TRBJ2-1	TRBD1	NA
CASSLLGANSPLHF	TGTGCCAGCAGTTTGTTGGGGGCGAACTCACCCCTCCACTTT	TRBV12-3/TRBV12-4	TRBJ1-6	NA	many
CASSPDRGPAALIAFF	TGTGCCAGCAGCCCGGACAGGGGACCGGCGGCACTGATAGCTTTCTTT	TRBV12-3/TRBV12-4	TRBJ1-1	TRBD1	many
CASSTWTGGGTDTQYF	TGTGCCAGTAGCACTTGGACAGGGGGCGGCACAGATACGCAGTATTTT	TRBV19	TRBJ2-3	TRBD1	many